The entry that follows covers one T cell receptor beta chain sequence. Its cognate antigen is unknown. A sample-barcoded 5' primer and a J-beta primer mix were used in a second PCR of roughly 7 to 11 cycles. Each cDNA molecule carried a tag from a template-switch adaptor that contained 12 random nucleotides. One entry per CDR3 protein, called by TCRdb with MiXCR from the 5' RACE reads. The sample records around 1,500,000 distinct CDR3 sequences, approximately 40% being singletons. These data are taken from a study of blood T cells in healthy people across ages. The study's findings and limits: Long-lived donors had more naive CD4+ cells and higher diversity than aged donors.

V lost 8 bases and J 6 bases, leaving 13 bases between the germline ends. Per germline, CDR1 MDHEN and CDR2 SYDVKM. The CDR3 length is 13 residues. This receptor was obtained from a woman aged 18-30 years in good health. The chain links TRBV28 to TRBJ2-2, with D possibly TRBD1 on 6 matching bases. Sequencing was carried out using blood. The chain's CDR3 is CASGTLVPGELFF. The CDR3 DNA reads TGTGCCAGCGGGACACTAGTTCCCGGGGAGCTGTTTTTT.